This T cell receptor (beta chain) was captured by sequencing in a study of blood T cell repertoires in COVID-19. Study overall: Samples came from the United States, Italy and Spain, spanning acute and convalescent COVID-19. T cells, B-cell-depleted T cells, or PBMCs supplied cDNA or gDNA.

Data came from immunoSEQ multiplex PCR; TCRdb stores just in-frame clones and leaves some out. The data contain some 56,000 clones, roughly nine tenths of them singletons. The CDR3 length is 12 residues. In germline, CDR1 is SGHVS, CDR2 FNYEAQ. The V and J ends lost 1 base and 7 bases respectively, with 7 bases between them. This receptor was taken from a woman aged 55-69 years with COVID-19, enrolled during active disease. The material sequenced was peripheral blood. The chain is built from TRBV7-6 and TRBJ2-5, with a possible D match to TRBD2 (5 bases). The DNA for the CDR3 is TGTGCCAGCAGCTTAGGGGAGACGACCCAGTACTTC. Translating gives CASSLGETTQYF.